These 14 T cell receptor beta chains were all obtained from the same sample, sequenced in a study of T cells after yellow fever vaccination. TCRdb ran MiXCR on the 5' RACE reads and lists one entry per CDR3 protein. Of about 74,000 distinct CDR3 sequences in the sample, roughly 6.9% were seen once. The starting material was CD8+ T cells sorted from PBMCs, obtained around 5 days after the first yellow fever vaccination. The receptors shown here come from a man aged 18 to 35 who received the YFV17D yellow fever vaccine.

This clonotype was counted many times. CDR3 amino acids: CASSQGPYEAFF. Written as DNA, the CDR3 is TGCGCCAGCAGCCAAGGGCCTTATGAAGCTTTCTTT. The J gene is TRBJ1-1, the V gene TRBV4-3; unclear D gene. In germline, CDR1 is LGHNA, CDR2 YSLEER. The V gene lost 1 base and the J gene lost 7 bases, with 7 bases spanning the gap. The CDR3 is 12 residues long.

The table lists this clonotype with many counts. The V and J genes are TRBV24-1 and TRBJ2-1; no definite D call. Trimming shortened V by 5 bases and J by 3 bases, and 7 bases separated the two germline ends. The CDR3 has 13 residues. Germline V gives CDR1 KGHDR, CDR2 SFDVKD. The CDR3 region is CATSGPNYNEQFF. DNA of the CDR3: TGTGCCACCAGTGGACCGAACTACAATGAGCAGTTCTTC.

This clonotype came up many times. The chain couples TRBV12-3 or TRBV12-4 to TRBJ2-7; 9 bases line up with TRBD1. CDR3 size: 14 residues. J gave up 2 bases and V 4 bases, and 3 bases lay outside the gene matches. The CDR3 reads CASSYRGRPYEQYF. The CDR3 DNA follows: TGTGCCAGCAGTTACAGGGGGCGCCCCTACGAGCAGTACTTC.

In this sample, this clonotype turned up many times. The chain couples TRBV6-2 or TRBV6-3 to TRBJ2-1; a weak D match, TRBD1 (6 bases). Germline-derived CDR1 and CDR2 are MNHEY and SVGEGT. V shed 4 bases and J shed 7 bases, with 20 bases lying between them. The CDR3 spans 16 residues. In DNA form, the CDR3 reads TGTGCCAGCAGTTCCCCATTTGGGGGCTCGGGAAATGAGCAGTTCTTC. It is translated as CASSSPFGGSGNEQFF.

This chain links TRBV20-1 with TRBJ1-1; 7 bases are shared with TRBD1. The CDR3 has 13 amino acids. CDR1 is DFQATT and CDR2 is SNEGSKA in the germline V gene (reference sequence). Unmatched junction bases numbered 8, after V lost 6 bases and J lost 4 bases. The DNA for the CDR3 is TGCAGTGCCACAAACAGGGGACTCACTGAAGCTTTCTTT. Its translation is CSATNRGLTEAFF.

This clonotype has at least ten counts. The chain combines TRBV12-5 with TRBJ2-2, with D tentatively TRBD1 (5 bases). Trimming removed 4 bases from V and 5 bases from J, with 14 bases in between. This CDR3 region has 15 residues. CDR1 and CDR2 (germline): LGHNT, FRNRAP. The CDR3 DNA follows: TGTGCTAGTGGTTCCCTTTTAAGGGGTACCGGGGAGCTGTTTTTT. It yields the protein CASGSLLRGTGELFF.

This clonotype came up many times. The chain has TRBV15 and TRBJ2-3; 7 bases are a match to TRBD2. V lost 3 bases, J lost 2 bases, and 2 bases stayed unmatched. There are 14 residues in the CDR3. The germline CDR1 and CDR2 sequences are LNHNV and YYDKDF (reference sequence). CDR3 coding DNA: TGTGCCACCAGCAGGGGAGGGAACACAGATACGCAGTATTTT. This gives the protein CATSRGGNTDTQYF.

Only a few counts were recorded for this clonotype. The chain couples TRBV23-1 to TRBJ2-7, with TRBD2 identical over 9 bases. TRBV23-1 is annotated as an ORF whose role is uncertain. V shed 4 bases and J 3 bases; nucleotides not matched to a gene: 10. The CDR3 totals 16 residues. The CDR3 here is CASSRGWRGGVYEQYV. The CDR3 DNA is TGCGCCAGCAGTCGGGGATGGCGGGGGGGAGTCTACGAGCAGTACGTC.

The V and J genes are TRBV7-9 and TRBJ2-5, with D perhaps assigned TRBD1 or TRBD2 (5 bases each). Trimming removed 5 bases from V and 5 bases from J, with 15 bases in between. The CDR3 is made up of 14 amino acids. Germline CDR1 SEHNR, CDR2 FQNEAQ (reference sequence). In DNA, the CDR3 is TGTGCCAGCAGCAACGAGGGGTACGGGGAGACCCAGTACTTC. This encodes CASSNEGYGETQYF.

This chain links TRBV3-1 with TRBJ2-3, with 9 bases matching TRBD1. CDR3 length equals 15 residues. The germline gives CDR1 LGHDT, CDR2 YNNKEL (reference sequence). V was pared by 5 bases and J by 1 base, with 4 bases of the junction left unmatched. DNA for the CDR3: TGTGCCAGCAGCGCCCGGGACAGGGGCACAGATACGCAGTATTTT. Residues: CASSARDRGTDTQYF.

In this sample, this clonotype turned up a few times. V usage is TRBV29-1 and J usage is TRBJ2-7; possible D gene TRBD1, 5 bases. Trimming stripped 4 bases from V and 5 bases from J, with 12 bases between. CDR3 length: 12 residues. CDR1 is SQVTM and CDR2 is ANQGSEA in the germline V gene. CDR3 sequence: CSVGIRENEQYF. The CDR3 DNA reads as TGCAGCGTTGGGATCAGGGAAAACGAGCAGTACTTC.

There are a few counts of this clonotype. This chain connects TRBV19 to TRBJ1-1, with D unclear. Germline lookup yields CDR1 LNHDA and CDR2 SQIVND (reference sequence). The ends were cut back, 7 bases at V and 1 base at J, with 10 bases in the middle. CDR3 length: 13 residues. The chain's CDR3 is CASTTGPNTEAFF. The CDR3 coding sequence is TGTGCCAGTACCACGGGTCCGAACACTGAAGCTTTCTTT.

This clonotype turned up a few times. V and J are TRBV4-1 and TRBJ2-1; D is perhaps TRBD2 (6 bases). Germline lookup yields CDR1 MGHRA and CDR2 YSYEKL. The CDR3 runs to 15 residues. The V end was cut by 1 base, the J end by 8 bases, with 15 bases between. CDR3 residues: CASSQGIGAGHEQFF. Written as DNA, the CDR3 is TGCGCCAGCAGCCAAGGTATAGGGGCGGGACATGAGCAGTTCTTC.

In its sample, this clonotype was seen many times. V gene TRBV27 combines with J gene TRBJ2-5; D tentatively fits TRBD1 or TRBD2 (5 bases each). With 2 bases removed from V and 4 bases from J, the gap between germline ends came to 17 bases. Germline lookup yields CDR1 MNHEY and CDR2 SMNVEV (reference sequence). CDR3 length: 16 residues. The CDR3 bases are TGTGCCAGCAGTTTAATCGGGACCACAAGCGGAGAGACCCAGTACTTC. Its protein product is CASSLIGTTSGETQYF.